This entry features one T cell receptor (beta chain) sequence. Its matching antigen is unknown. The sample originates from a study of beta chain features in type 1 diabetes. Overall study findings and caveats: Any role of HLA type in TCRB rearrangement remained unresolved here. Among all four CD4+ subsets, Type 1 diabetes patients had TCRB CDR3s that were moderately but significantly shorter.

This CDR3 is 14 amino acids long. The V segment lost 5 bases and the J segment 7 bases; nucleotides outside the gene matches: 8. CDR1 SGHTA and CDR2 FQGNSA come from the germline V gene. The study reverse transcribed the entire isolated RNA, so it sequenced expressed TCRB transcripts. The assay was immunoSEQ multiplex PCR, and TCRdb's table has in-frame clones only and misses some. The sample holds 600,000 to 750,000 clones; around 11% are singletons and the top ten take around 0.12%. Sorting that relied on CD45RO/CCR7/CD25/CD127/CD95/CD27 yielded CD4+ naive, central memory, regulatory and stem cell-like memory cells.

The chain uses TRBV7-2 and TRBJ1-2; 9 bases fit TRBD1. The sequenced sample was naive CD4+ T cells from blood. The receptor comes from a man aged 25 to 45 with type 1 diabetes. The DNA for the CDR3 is TGTGCCAGCAGCCGGCGGGACAGGGCTACTGGCTACACCTTC. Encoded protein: CASSRRDRATGYTF.